Presented here are 18 T cell receptor beta chains from one specimen sequenced in a study of Graves' ophthalmopathy and Graves' hyperthyroidism. The sequenced template was RNA, covering the TCR beta CDR3 region. HTBI primers served in a first-round RT-PCR, which a second-round multiplex PCR followed. TCRdb fed the multiplex PCR reads into MiXCR, producing one record per CDR3 protein. The repertoire holds roughly 400,000 distinct CDR3 sequences, with just over 15% as singletons. Source material: peripheral blood. These receptors were taken from a woman between 18 and 30 years old with stable Graves' hyperthyroidism.

This clonotype was found many times. J is TRBJ2-2 and V is TRBV6-1; 7 bases align to TRBD1. There are 15 residues in the CDR3. Germline-derived CDR1 and CDR2 are MNHNS and SASEGT. Trimming removed 2 bases from V and 7 bases from J; junction bases left unmatched: 7. The CDR3 nucleotides read TGTGCCAGCAGTGAATTACAGGGGCGGTACGGGGAGCTGTTTTTT. Translated, it gives CASSELQGRYGELFF.

This clonotype was seen at least ten times. This chain joins TRBV12-5 and TRBJ2-5, with D maybe TRBD1 (5 bases). Trimming left V 7 bases short and J 5 bases short, with 17 bases between. The CDR3 is made up of 14 amino acids. Germline CDR1 reads LGHNT; CDR2 reads FRNRAP. The CDR3 spells CASALDSRVETQYF. The CDR3 DNA follows: TGTGCTAGTGCGCTCGACAGTCGGGTGGAGACCCAGTACTTC.

The chain combines TRBV18 with TRBJ1-2, with D tentatively TRBD1 (6 bases). The CDR3 length is 16 residues. Trimming cost V 8 bases and J 3 bases, with 22 bases left between them. Germline values: CDR1 KGHSH, CDR2 LQKENI. This CDR3 is CASAQGSVFSDYGYTF. CDR3 bases: TGTGCCAGCGCACAGGGTTCGGTGTTTAGCGACTATGGCTACACCTTC.

A few counts support this clonotype. The chain is built from TRBV9 and TRBJ2-7; 10 bases align to TRBD1. CDR3 size: 17 residues. With 0 bases clipped from V and 0 bases from J, the junction kept 6 bases outside the gene matches. Germline-derived CDR1 and CDR2 are SGDLS and YYNGEE. Written as DNA, the CDR3 is TGTGCCAGCAGCGTAGGGTCGGGGGACAGGGGCTCCTACGAGCAGTACTTC. It specifies CASSVGSGDRGSYEQYF.

This clonotype has at least ten counts. This may arise from a read error, as a much more abundant clone is one base away. The chain is built from TRBV6-1 and TRBJ1-5; D might be TRBD1 (5 bases). V was trimmed by 4 bases and J by 5 bases, leaving 12 bases between them. The CDR3 runs 14 residues. Germline V gene data show CDR1 as MNHNS and CDR2 as SASEGT. The chain's CDR3 is CASSGRTQDQPQHF. The DNA for the CDR3 is TGTGCCAGCAGTGGAAGGACACAGGATCAGCCCCAGCATTTT.

In this sample, this clonotype turned up many times. V and J are TRBV5-1 and TRBJ2-7; no clear D. Germline-derived CDR1 and CDR2 are SGHRS and YFSETQ. Trimming took off 0 bases at V and 5 bases at J, with 9 bases between the two ends. The CDR3 loop spans 13 amino acids. CDR3 DNA: TGCGCCAGCAGCTTGGGGCCCCCAGACGAGCAGTACTTC. It encodes CASSLGPPDEQYF. Supplemented by reference TRBV5-1 and TRBJ2-7, the full variable domain reads KAGVTQTPRYLIKTRGQQVTLSCSPISGHRSVSWYQQTPGQGLQFLFEYFSETQRNKGNFPGRFSGRQFSNSRSEMNVSTLELGDSALYLCASSLGPPDEQYFGPGTRLTVT.

This clonotype was counted at least ten times. The rearrangement uses TRBV6-1 and TRBJ1-1, with D possibly matching TRBD1 (5 bases). Germline CDR1 MNHNS, CDR2 SASEGT. Trimming removed 6 bases from V and 4 bases from J, with 12 bases in between. CDR3 length equals 13 residues. CDR3 nucleotides: TGTGCCAGCAGGGGACTCTCGGGCACTGAAGCTTTCTTT. Amino acids: CASRGLSGTEAFF.

The rearrangement links TRBV19 to TRBJ1-2, with D perhaps TRBD1 (6 bases). The germline V gene has CDR1 LNHDA and CDR2 SQIVND (reference sequence). The V and J ends lost 7 bases and 4 bases respectively, with 22 bases between them. CDR3 size: 16 residues. The CDR3 sequence is CASKPSRGQWRYGYTF. Here the CDR3 DNA reads TGTGCCAGTAAGCCGTCCCGTGGACAGTGGCGCTATGGCTACACCTTC.

Ten or more counts support this clonotype. The chain joins TRBV12-3 or TRBV12-4 to TRBJ1-2; unclear D gene. V shed 5 bases and J shed 0 bases, with 13 bases lying between them. The CDR3 is made up of 15 amino acids. The chain's CDR3 is CASSPRKGTNYGYTF. The CDR3 DNA is TGTGCCAGCAGTCCGCGCAAGGGAACTAACTATGGCTACACCTTC.

This clonotype was counted many times. The chain carries TRBV27 and TRBJ1-5; no clear D. There are 14 residues in the CDR3. The V gene's germline CDR1 is MNHEY and CDR2 SMNVEV (reference sequence). Trimming removed 5 bases from V and 7 bases from J, with 15 bases in between. CDR3 sequence: CASSLHRAGQPQHF. The CDR3, as DNA: TGTGCCAGCAGTCTTCATAGGGCGGGGCAGCCCCAGCATTTT.

Ten or more counts support this clonotype. The chain carries TRBV11-2 and TRBJ1-2, with D possibly matching TRBD1 (5 bases). The CDR3 loop spans 13 amino acids. CDR1 and CDR2 from the germline V gene are SGHAT and FQNNGV. V dropped 7 bases and J dropped 8 bases, with 17 bases sitting between them. CDR3 sequence (DNA): TGTGCCAGCAACGACGTGGGGGATGGGGGCTACACCTTC. It is translated as CASNDVGDGGYTF.

The J gene is TRBJ1-5, the V gene TRBV18; D unclear. The CDR3 extends over 14 amino acids. Germline V lookup: CDR1 KGHSH, CDR2 LQKENI. V lost 1 base, J lost 2 bases, and 6 bases lay in between. The chain's CDR3 is CASSPRTGNQPQHF. The CDR3 DNA is TGTGCCAGCTCACCACGAACGGGCAATCAGCCCCAGCATTTT. Supplemented by reference TRBV18 and TRBJ1-5, the full variable domain reads NAGVMQNPRHLVRRRGQEARLRCSPMKGHSHVYWYRQLPEEGLKFMVYLQKENIIDESGMPKERFSAEFPKEGPSILRIQQVVRGDSAAYFCASSPRTGNQPQHFGDGTRLSIL.

The rearrangement uses TRBV7-9 and TRBJ2-7; 7 nucleotides agree with TRBD2. With 7 bases clipped from V and 6 bases from J, the junction kept 12 bases outside the gene matches. CDR1 and CDR2 from the germline V gene are SEHNR and FQNEAQ (reference sequence). The length of the CDR3 is 14 residues. DNA of the CDR3: TGTGCCAGCACCTGGGGGGGGAACCCGGCCGAGCAGTACTTC. As protein: CASTWGGNPAEQYF.

There are many counts of this clonotype. The CDR3 nucleotides read TGTGCCAGCAGCTTAGGTTTCGGACAGGAAAATTCACCCCTCCACTTT. Protein: CASSLGFGQENSPLHF. The V and J genes are TRBV7-9 and TRBJ1-6; 7 positions agree with TRBD1. Trimming removed 1 base from V and 7 bases from J; junction bases left unmatched: 7. This CDR3 contains 16 residues. Germline V gene lookup returns CDR1 SEHNR and CDR2 FQNEAQ (reference sequence).

This clonotype was picked up many times. The chain carries TRBV6-1 and TRBJ1-2; D possibly corresponds to TRBD1 (5 bases). The CDR3 extends over 16 amino acids. CDR1 MNHNS and CDR2 SASEGT come from the germline V gene. The V end lost 5 bases, the J end lost 2 bases, and 18 bases lay between the germline ends. CDR3 region: CASSLAWDARNYGYTF. CDR3 DNA sequence: TGTGCCAGCAGTCTTGCTTGGGACGCCCGCAACTATGGCTACACCTTC.

The chain has TRBV20-1 and TRBJ1-2; TRBD1 matches 10 bases. The CDR3 has 15 amino acids. CDR1 is DFQATT and CDR2 is SNEGSKA in the germline V gene (reference sequence). J lost 2 bases, V lost 3 bases, and 6 bases had no gene match. The CDR3 loop reads CSARTPGQGNYGYTF. DNA for the CDR3: TGCAGTGCTAGGACTCCGGGACAGGGGAACTATGGCTACACCTTC.

This clonotype showed up just a few times. The V call is TRBV9, the J call TRBJ2-3, with D tentatively TRBD1 or TRBD2 (5 bases each). V was clipped by 2 bases and J by 3 bases, with 10 bases between them. Germline V gene data show CDR1 as SGDLS and CDR2 as YYNGEE. There are 14 residues in the CDR3. The CDR3 DNA follows: TGTGCCAGCAGCGTGGGGGTAGGAACAGATACGCAGTATTTT. Translating gives CASSVGVGTDTQYF.

This clonotype was counted many times. J is TRBJ1-1 and V is TRBV6-2 or TRBV6-3, with TRBD1 identical over 8 bases. The CDR3 contains 17 residues. With 6 bases clipped from V and 0 bases from J, the junction kept 12 bases outside the gene matches. The germline V gene has CDR1 MNHEY and CDR2 SVGEGT. As DNA, the CDR3 is TGTGCCAGCAGACGCCCCGGACAGGGCCTCATGAACACTGAAGCTTTCTTT. Protein product: CASRRPGQGLMNTEAFF.